Below, 22 T cell receptor beta chains from the same sample are listed, as sequenced in a study of CD8 T cells in Susac syndrome. The RNA input was about 0.45 to 1 ug, and it was reverse transcribed with random hexamers. MiXCR, applied by TCRdb to the immunoSEQ multiplex PCR reads, yields one record per CDR3 protein. The sample carries roughly 100,000 distinct CDR3 sequences, roughly 95% recorded once. Material for sequencing was CD8+ T cells from PBMCs. Every receptor here comes from a human donor with Susac syndrome.

The chain carries TRBV7-9 and TRBJ1-3, with a possible D match to TRBD1 (5 bases). V lost 5 bases, J lost 0 bases, and 11 bases lay in between. The germline gives CDR1 SEHNR, CDR2 FQNEAQ (reference sequence). This CDR3 has 15 residues. The CDR3 DNA reads as TGTGCCAGCAGCATCGGGACCGACTCTGGAAACACCATATATTTT. Residues: CASSIGTDSGNTIYF.

The chain joins TRBV12-5 to TRBJ2-7; 9 bases line up with TRBD2. Germline CDR1 and CDR2: LGHNT and FRNRAP. The J segment lost 2 bases and the V segment lost 3 bases, leaving 2 bases of the junction unmatched. The CDR3 is 14 residues long. This chain's CDR3 is CASGFSGGTYEQYF. DNA of the CDR3: TGTGCTAGTGGTTTTAGCGGGGGAACCTACGAGCAGTACTTC.

The chain has TRBV24-1 and TRBJ2-5; 8 bases are shared with TRBD2. After removal of 4 bases from V and 3 bases from J, the junction contained 6 bases not matched to a gene. The CDR3 length is 15 residues. Looked up from germline, CDR1 is KGHDR and CDR2 is SFDVKD. CDR3 loop: CATSDPAGGKETQYF. CDR3 DNA: TGTGCCACCAGTGACCCCGCGGGGGGCAAAGAGACCCAGTACTTC.

The rearrangement uses TRBV20-1 and TRBJ2-1; TRBD1 aligns across 9 bases. CDR1 DFQATT and CDR2 SNEGSKA come from the germline V gene (reference sequence). This CDR3 contains 15 residues. CDR3 bases: TGCAGCGGGACAGGGTTCGGGAACTCCTACAATGAGCAGTTCTTC. It codes for CSGTGFGNSYNEQFF.

The chain combines TRBV5-4 with TRBJ2-2; 8 bases fit TRBD1. The ends lost 4 bases at V and 1 base at J; junction bases unmatched: 6. This CDR3 is built from 16 residues. The germline V gene encodes CDR1 SGHNT and CDR2 YYREEE (reference sequence). This CDR3 is CASSPGTGRNTGELFF. The CDR3 DNA follows: TGTGCCAGCAGCCCCGGGACAGGACGGAACACCGGGGAGCTGTTTTTT. The full variable domain, with the rest looked up from reference TRBV5-4 and TRBJ2-2, is ETGVTQSPTHLIKTRGQQVTLRCSSQSGHNTVSWYQQALGQGPQFIFQYYREEENGRGNFPPRFSGLQFPNYSSELNVNALELDDSALYLCASSPGTGRNTGELFFGEGSRLTVL.

The chain is built from TRBV18 and TRBJ1-1; 11 bases align to TRBD1. The CDR3 covers 14 residues. The V and J ends lost 6 bases and 6 bases, in that order; junction bases with no gene match: 6. Germline V CDR1 and CDR2: KGHSH, LQKENI. DNA of the CDR3: TGTGCCAGCTCGCCGCCGGGACAGGGGGCTGAAGCTTTCTTT. Translated: CASSPPGQGAEAFF.

This clonotype was seen once. The chain recombines TRBV12-3 or TRBV12-4 with TRBJ1-1; 8 nucleotides match TRBD1. With V trimmed by 0 bases and J by 9 bases, 6 bases remained unmatched. The CDR3 totals 14 residues. The DNA for the CDR3 is TGTGCCAGCAGTTTAGCTGACAGGGGCGGGCAAGCTTTCTTT. Encoded protein: CASSLADRGGQAFF.

The J gene is TRBJ2-5, the V gene TRBV13, with 9 positions matching TRBD2. This CDR3 is built from 15 residues. The germline V gene has CDR1 PRHDT and CDR2 FYEKMQ (reference sequence). V was pared by 5 bases and J by 5 bases, with 9 bases of the junction left unmatched. This CDR3 reads CASSARGTSRETQYF. In DNA, the CDR3 is TGTGCCAGCAGCGCAAGGGGGACTAGCAGGGAGACCCAGTACTTC. The full variable domain, its missing parts supplied by reference TRBV13 and TRBJ2-5, is AAGVIQSPRHLIKEKRETATLKCYPIPRHDTVYWYQQGPGQDPQFLISFYEKMQSDKGSIPDRFSAQQFSDYHSELNMSSLELGDSALYFCASSARGTSRETQYFGPGTRLLVL.

Only one count was recorded for this clonotype. The rearrangement uses TRBV20-1 and TRBJ1-1; possibly TRBD1 for D (5 bases). The CDR3 consists of 13 residues. CDR1 DFQATT and CDR2 SNEGSKA come from the germline V gene (reference sequence). Trimming cost V 5 bases and J 3 bases, with 13 bases left between them. The CDR3: CSARDLGDTEAFF. CDR3 bases: TGCAGTGCTCGGGACCTGGGGGACACTGAAGCTTTCTTT.

This chain links TRBV5-1 with TRBJ2-7; no clear D gene. V was cut by 1 base and J by 3 bases, with 11 bases left in between. Germline V CDR1 and CDR2: SGHRS, YFSETQ. The CDR3 is 14 residues long. CDR3 sequence: CASSLSTDLYEQYF. The CDR3 nucleotides are TGCGCCAGCAGCTTGTCAACGGATCTCTACGAGCAGTACTTC.

The chain combines TRBV6-1 with TRBJ1-1, with D possibly matching TRBD1 (6 bases). Trimming stripped 3 bases from V and 2 bases from J, with 16 bases between. From germline, CDR1 is MNHNS and CDR2 SASEGT. The CDR3 is 16 amino acids. The CDR3 nucleotides read TGTGCCAGCAGTGAGAGTGTGGGGGCGCGAAACACTGAAGCTTTCTTT. Its protein product is CASSESVGARNTEAFF.

The gene calls are TRBV9 and TRBJ2-7; 7 bases are shared with TRBD1. V gave up 0 bases and J gave up 0 bases; unmatched junction bases: 3. The CDR3 has 15 amino acids. In germline, CDR1 is SGDLS, CDR2 YYNGEE. CDR3 region: CASSVGGDSSYEQYF. In DNA form, the CDR3 reads TGTGCCAGCAGCGTAGGAGGGGACAGCTCCTACGAGCAGTACTTC. The variable domain in full, with the rest retrieved from reference TRBV9 and TRBJ2-7, is DSGVTQTPKHLITATGQRVTLRCSPRSGDLSVYWYQQSLDQGLQFLIQYYNGEERAKGNILERFSAQQFPDLHSELNLSSLELGDSALYFCASSVGGDSSYEQYFGPGTRLTVT.

The chain links TRBV20-1 to TRBJ2-1; TRBD2 aligns across 12 bases. J was trimmed by 8 bases and V by 7 bases; bases with no gene match: 9. This CDR3 is built from 14 residues. Germline V lookup: CDR1 DFQATT, CDR2 SNEGSKA (reference sequence). Here the CDR3 reads CSVEGTSGSYEQFF. In DNA form, the CDR3 reads TGCAGTGTCGAGGGGACTAGCGGGTCGTATGAGCAGTTCTTC.

The chain employs TRBV7-9 and TRBJ2-7; TRBD2 agrees at 13 bases. CDR1 is SEHNR and CDR2 is FQNEAQ in the germline V gene (reference sequence). The CDR3 contains 15 residues. Trimming at V came to 5 bases and at J to 4 bases, leaving 5 bases not matched to a gene. The DNA of the CDR3 is TGTGCCAGCAGCAACCCGGGACTAGCGGGGTACGAGCAGTACTTC. This codes for CASSNPGLAGYEQYF.

The V and J genes are TRBV7-9 and TRBJ1-6; 7 bases fit TRBD1. The CDR3 extends over 14 amino acids. Germline CDR1 and CDR2: SEHNR and FQNEAQ (reference sequence). The trim removed 5 bases at V and 8 bases at J, leaving 6 bases unmatched. CDR3 bases: TGTGCCAGCAGCCGACAGGGCTTATATTCACCCCTCCACTTT. As protein: CASSRQGLYSPLHF.

In its sample, this clonotype was seen once. The chain uses TRBV20-1 and TRBJ2-7, with D maybe TRBD2 (6 bases). Trimming shortened V by 6 bases and J by 6 bases, and 18 bases separated the two germline ends. The length of the CDR3 is 13 residues. Germline V gene sequence: CDR1 DFQATT, CDR2 SNEGSKA (reference sequence). CDR3 in amino acids: CSASGGDLVEQYF. The CDR3 nucleotides read TGCAGTGCCTCGGGCGGGGATCTGGTCGAGCAGTACTTC.

The CDR3 DNA sequence: TGTGCCAGCAGTGCTCCCCCAGGGAATGGCTACACCTTC. It specifies CASSAPPGNGYTF. This rearrangement joins TRBV27 to TRBJ1-2; tentative D call: TRBD1 (5 bases). The ends were cut back, 5 bases at V and 6 bases at J, with 13 bases in the middle. From germline, CDR1 is MNHEY and CDR2 SMNVEV (reference sequence). CDR3 length: 13 residues.

This clonotype was counted between two and nine times. The chain uses TRBV18 and TRBJ2-3, with 7 nucleotides matching TRBD2. After removal of 3 bases from V and 6 bases from J, the junction contained 0 bases not matched to a gene. The V gene's germline CDR1 is KGHSH and CDR2 LQKENI. CDR3 length: 12 amino acids. CDR3 bases: TGTGCCAGCTCACCGGGGGGGGATACGCAGTATTTT. Translating gives CASSPGGDTQYF.

This chain connects TRBV7-9 to TRBJ2-5, with no clear D. This CDR3 is 13 amino acids long. The V and J ends lost 5 bases and 4 bases respectively, with 11 bases between them. Germline lookup yields CDR1 SEHNR and CDR2 FQNEAQ (reference sequence). This CDR3 reads CASSPPDRETQYF. The CDR3 DNA reads as TGTGCCAGCAGCCCTCCCGACCGAGAGACCCAGTACTTC.

V and J are TRBV27 and TRBJ2-1; no reliable D call. Between the trimmed V and J ends, which lost 3 bases and 8 bases, there was a span of 14 bases. Germline values: CDR1 MNHEY, CDR2 SMNVEV (reference sequence). This CDR3 spans 14 amino acids. The CDR3 nucleotides read TGTGCCAGCAGTTTCGGGCAGCCACTGGATGAGCAGTTCTTC. Amino acids: CASSFGQPLDEQFF.

A few counts support this clonotype. The chain is built from TRBV7-2 and TRBJ2-1; D possibly corresponds to TRBD2 (5 bases). The CDR3 extends over 13 amino acids. Trimming took off 2 bases at V and 7 bases at J, with 9 bases between the two ends. CDR1 is SGHTA and CDR2 is FQGNSA in the germline V gene. CDR3 nucleotides: TGTGCCAGCAGCTTACCTCCGGGGAATGAGCAGTTCTTC. Protein sequence: CASSLPPGNEQFF.

This chain connects TRBV29-1 to TRBJ1-2, with D possibly being TRBD1 (6 bases). Germline V gene sequence: CDR1 SQVTM, CDR2 ANQGSEA. The CDR3 sequence is 13 residues long. Trimming stripped 3 bases from V and 2 bases from J, with 10 bases between. The CDR3: CSVENRENYGYTF. DNA of the CDR3: TGCAGCGTTGAGAACAGGGAGAACTATGGCTACACCTTC.